The 12 T cell receptor beta chains below were found in one sample sequenced in a study of blood T cell repertoires in COVID-19. TCRdb's table, derived via immunoSEQ multiplex PCR, lists solely in-frame clones and lacks some. The sample gives roughly 150,000 clones, roughly 84% of which show up once; over 5% is in the top ten. Sequenced material: PBMCs or T cells enriched from blood (not recorded which). The receptors shown here come from a man between 65 and 85 years old who had been exposed to COVID-19.

The J gene is TRBJ1-3, the V gene TRBV28; D is unclear. V was shortened by 7 bases and J by 0 bases, with 10 bases between the two germline ends. In germline, CDR1 is MDHEN, CDR2 SYDVKM. CDR3 length: 14 residues. CDR3 loop: CASNLPSSGNTIYF. The CDR3 coding sequence is TGTGCCAGCAACCTACCCTCCTCTGGAAACACCATATATTTT. The complete variable domain, with remaining parts taken from reference TRBV28 and TRBJ1-3, reads DVKVTQSSRYLVKRTGEKVFLECVQDMDHENMFWYRQDPGLGLRLIYFSYDVKMKEKGDIPEGYSVSREKKERFSLILESASTNQTSMYLCASNLPSSGNTIYFGEGSWLTVV.

This clone was observed once. V and J are TRBV4-3 and TRBJ1-1; D ambiguous. CDR3 length: 15 amino acids. Per the germline V gene, CDR1 is LGHNA and CDR2 is YSLEER. Deletions cut 1 base from V and 2 bases from J, with 11 bases between. The CDR3 sequence is CASSQGAHINTEAFF. The CDR3 region has the DNA TGCGCCAGCAGCCAAGGGGCCCATATAAACACTGAAGCTTTCTTT.

V gene TRBV6-5 combines with J gene TRBJ1-3; the D is unclear. V lost 2 bases and J lost 2, with 10 bases in between. The length of the CDR3 is 15 residues. The germline gives CDR1 MNHEY, CDR2 SVGAGI. CDR3 residues: CASSYGARPGNTIYF. The CDR3 coding sequence is TGTGCCAGCAGTTACGGAGCTCGCCCTGGAAACACCATATATTTT.

The chain is built from TRBV27 and TRBJ1-1; D is ambiguous. This CDR3 spans 14 amino acids. Germline CDR1 and CDR2: MNHEY and SMNVEV (reference sequence). Trimming shortened V by 6 bases and J by 1 base, and 12 bases separated the two germline ends. The CDR3 spells CASRFLGGNTEAFF. DNA of the CDR3: TGTGCCAGCAGGTTCCTTGGAGGGAACACTGAAGCTTTCTTT.

DNA for the CDR3: TGTGCCAGCAGTTCCACCTCGGGGGACGCCGTTAGGAAGCAGTACTTC. Amino acid sequence: CASSSTSGDAVRKQYF. The chain couples TRBV7-9 to TRBJ2-7; TRBD2 might be the D (6 bases). CDR1 SEHNR and CDR2 FQNEAQ come from the germline V gene (reference sequence). The CDR3 is 16 amino acids. V lost 6 bases, J lost 8 bases, and 26 bases lay in between.

This clone appeared a few times. The genes are TRBV5-6 and TRBJ2-7, with 7 bases identical to TRBD1. The CDR3 length is 14 residues. V dropped 0 bases and J dropped 7; count of bases not matched to a gene: 7. CDR1 is SGHDT, CDR2 YYEEEE, per germline. CDR3 sequence (DNA): TGTGCCAGCAGCTTGGGACAGGGTGTTTATGAGCAGTACTTC. This gives the protein CASSLGQGVYEQYF.

The CDR3 coding sequence is TGTGCCCCCAGGGGGCTAGGAAACACCATATATTTT. This translates into CAPRGLGNTIYF. The chain links TRBV7-9 to TRBJ1-3, with 8 nucleotides matching TRBD1. Trimming removed 11 bases from V and 4 bases from J; junction bases left unmatched: 4. The CDR3 totals 12 residues. The V gene's germline CDR1 is SEHNR and CDR2 FQNEAQ (reference sequence).

The sample holds one count of this clone. The chain uses TRBV20-1 and TRBJ1-1; D remains ambiguous. Germline V lookup: CDR1 DFQATT, CDR2 SNEGSKA (reference sequence). With 1 base removed from V and 8 bases from J, the gap between germline ends came to 8 bases. This CDR3 comprises 11 residues. CDR3 in amino acids: CSARGGGEAFF. The CDR3 nucleotides read TGCAGTGCTAGAGGAGGTGGCGAAGCTTTCTTT.

V is TRBV9 and J is TRBJ2-5; 11 bases fit TRBD2. From germline, CDR1 is SGDLS and CDR2 YYNGEE. V dropped 3 bases and J dropped 0; count of bases not matched to a gene: 7. This CDR3 has 17 residues. CDR3 sequence (DNA): TGTGCCAGCAGCGAGACTAGCGGGGTGGCGTACCAAGAGACCCAGTACTTC. It specifies CASSETSGVAYQETQYF.

The J gene is TRBJ2-2, the V gene TRBV27; maybe TRBD2 (8 bases). This CDR3 spans 18 amino acids. V was clipped by 5 bases and J by 7 bases, with 26 bases between them. Germline lookup yields CDR1 MNHEY and CDR2 SMNVEV (reference sequence). For the CDR3, the DNA is TGTGCCAGCAGTCCGACAGGGTTTAGCGGGACGGAGTACGGGGAGCTGTTTTTT. This gives the protein CASSPTGFSGTEYGELFF.

The chain combines TRBV4-1 with TRBJ1-2, with D possibly matching TRBD1 (6 bases). The CDR3 covers 15 residues. With 1 base removed from V and 5 bases from J, the gap between germline ends came to 14 bases. The germline V gene encodes CDR1 MGHRA and CDR2 YSYEKL. The chain's CDR3 is CASSQARTADYGYTF. In nucleotides, the CDR3 is TGCGCCAGCAGCCAAGCCCGGACAGCGGATTATGGCTACACCTTC.

The chain employs TRBV28 and TRBJ2-7, with D perhaps matching TRBD1 (6 bases). Trimming removed 7 bases at V and 9 bases at J, with 19 bases between. The CDR3 contains 13 residues. Germline CDR1 and CDR2: MDHEN and SYDVKM. The CDR3: CASTEQGPVRQYF. DNA of the CDR3: TGTGCCAGCACTGAGCAGGGGCCGGTAAGGCAGTACTTC.